Shown below are 31 T cell receptor beta chains from a single sample sequenced in a study of blood T cell repertoires in COVID-19. Data came from immunoSEQ multiplex PCR; TCRdb stores just in-frame clones and leaves some out. The sample lists fewer than 45,000 clones; nearly 90% were seen once. Sequenced: peripheral blood. These TCRs come from a man in his sixties with active or convalescent COVID-19.

The rearrangement joins TRBV6-5 to TRBJ1-1; TRBD1 matches 8 bases. V trimming: 5 bases; J trimming: 7 bases; junction bases outside the gene matches: 9. The CDR3 extends over 14 amino acids. CDR1 is MNHEY, CDR2 SVGAGI, per germline. CDR3 nucleotides: TGTGCCAGCAGTCTCGCCACAGGGGGAGGTGAAGCTTTCTTT. It is translated as CASSLATGGGEAFF.

The gene calls are TRBV3-1 (or the pseudogene TRBV3-2) and TRBJ2-3; 8 positions agree with TRBD2. The CDR3 has 15 residues. CDR1 and CDR2 from the germline V gene are LGHDT and YNNKEL (reference sequence). V dropped 4 bases and J dropped 5; count of bases not matched to a gene: 8. The CDR3: CASSRSGSRGDTQYF. The CDR3 bases are TGTGCCAGCAGCCGGAGCGGGAGCCGGGGAGATACGCAGTATTTT.

The chain uses TRBV11-1 and TRBJ2-1; D remains ambiguous. CDR3 length equals 15 residues. The V end was cut by 5 bases, the J end by 3 bases, with 14 bases between. The germline gives CDR1 SGHAT, CDR2 FQDESV (reference sequence). The CDR3 DNA sequence: TGTGCCAGCAGCCCCCGCCGAGCAGGCTACAATGAGCAGTTCTTC. Its translation: CASSPRRAGYNEQFF.

The J gene is TRBJ2-2, the V gene TRBV2; TRBD1 matches at 7 bases. V was clipped by 2 bases and J by 0 bases; unmatched bases: 6. Per the germline V gene, CDR1 is SNHLY and CDR2 is FYNNEI. The CDR3 extends over 17 amino acids. For the CDR3, the DNA is TGTGCCAGCAGTGAAAACCCGGGACAGTCGAACACCGGGGAGCTGTTTTTT. The encoded protein is CASSENPGQSNTGELFF. Variable domain in full (rest from reference TRBV2 and TRBJ2-2): EPEVTQTPSHQVTQMGQEVILRCVPISNHLYFYWYRQILGQKVEFLVSFYNNEISEKSEIFDDQFSVERPDGSNFTLKIRSTKLEDSAMYFCASSENPGQSNTGELFFGEGSRLTVL.

V is TRBV7-2 and J is TRBJ1-2; D might be TRBD1 (6 bases). The germline V and J ends were trimmed by 3 bases and 5 bases, with 16 bases remaining between them. Germline lookup yields CDR1 SGHTA and CDR2 FQGNSA. The CDR3 extends over 15 amino acids. Written as DNA, the CDR3 is TGTGCCAGCAGCTTGTCGTCAGGGGTTGAGTATGGCTACACCTTC. It encodes CASSLSSGVEYGYTF.

This clone was detected only once. The rearrangement uses TRBV2 and TRBJ2-1, with TRBD2 identical over 8 bases. J gave up 6 bases and V 6 bases, and 7 bases lay outside the gene matches. This CDR3 has 14 residues. In germline, CDR1 is SNHLY, CDR2 FYNNEI. The chain's CDR3 is CASRRREEVNEQFF. The CDR3 DNA is TGTGCCAGCAGGCGGCGGGAGGAGGTCAATGAGCAGTTCTTC.

Only a few counts were recorded for this clone. The genes are TRBV2 and TRBJ2-3, with D possibly being TRBD1 (5 bases). Germline V lookup: CDR1 SNHLY, CDR2 FYNNEI. V lost 4 bases to trimming and J lost 2 bases, with 13 bases between them. This CDR3 contains 15 residues. CDR3 DNA sequence: TGTGCCAGCAGTGGCCTCAGGGTCCCCACAGATACGCAGTATTTT. This gives the protein CASSGLRVPTDTQYF.

The chain combines TRBV2 with TRBJ2-3; 9 positions agree with TRBD2. This CDR3 region has 14 residues. The ends lost 7 bases at V and 4 bases at J; junction bases unmatched: 6. Germline V CDR1 and CDR2: SNHLY, FYNNEI. The CDR3 coding sequence is TGTGCCAGCACGAGGCGGGAGGGCCCAGATACGCAGTATTTT. Protein sequence: CASTRREGPDTQYF.

The chain employs TRBV2 and TRBJ1-4, with 8 nucleotides matching TRBD1. The CDR3 is 13 amino acids. Germline assignment: CDR1 SNHLY and CDR2 FYNNEI. Unmatched junction bases numbered 2, after V lost 4 bases and J lost 7 bases. CDR3 coding DNA: TGTGCCAGCAGTGCAGGGGGCCGTGAAAAACTGTTTTTT. Translated: CASSAGGREKLFF.

The chain combines TRBV28 with TRBJ1-1; D is possibly TRBD1 (5 bases). The CDR3 has 14 amino acids. Germline CDR1 reads MDHEN; CDR2 reads SYDVKM. V lost 5 bases and J lost 6, with 16 bases in between. This chain's CDR3 is CASSPTGTIAEAFF. In DNA, the CDR3 is TGTGCCAGCAGTCCCACAGGTACCATCGCTGAAGCTTTCTTT. The whole variable domain, filled in from reference TRBV28 and TRBJ1-1, reads DVKVTQSSRYLVKRTGEKVFLECVQDMDHENMFWYRQDPGLGLRLIYFSYDVKMKEKGDIPEGYSVSREKKERFSLILESASTNQTSMYLCASSPTGTIAEAFFGQGTRLTVV.

The chain uses TRBV2 and TRBJ2-1, with a tentative D call TRBD1 (6 bases). With 3 bases removed from V and 11 bases from J, the gap between germline ends came to 14 bases. This CDR3 has 13 amino acids. The germline CDR1 and CDR2 sequences are SNHLY and FYNNEI. CDR3: CASSDNRESQQFF. In nucleotides, the CDR3 is TGTGCCAGCAGTGATAACAGGGAGTCGCAGCAGTTCTTC.

The rearrangement links TRBV6-2 or TRBV6-3 to TRBJ2-4; a possible D gene is TRBD2 (5 bases). The V end lost 3 bases, the J end lost 1 base, and 16 bases lay between the germline ends. This CDR3 comprises 17 residues. Germline V gene lookup returns CDR1 MNHEY and CDR2 SVGEGT. For the CDR3, the DNA is TGTGCCAGCAGTTATCTGGACTCGGCCCTCGCCAAAAACATTCAGTACTTC. Its protein product is CASSYLDSALAKNIQYF.

The chain combines TRBV19 with TRBJ2-1; TRBD1 matches at 9 bases. J gave up 1 base and V 3 bases, and 4 bases lay outside the gene matches. In germline, CDR1 is LNHDA, CDR2 SQIVND (reference sequence). This CDR3 spans 16 amino acids. CDR3 residues: CASSIAGTGSYNEQFF. The CDR3 DNA reads as TGTGCCAGTAGTATCGCGGGGACAGGGTCCTACAATGAGCAGTTCTTC.

V is TRBV30 and J is TRBJ1-5; D perhaps matches TRBD1 (6 bases). Trimming shortened V by 0 bases and J by 0 bases, and 9 bases separated the two germline ends. The CDR3 runs 15 residues. Germline V lookup: CDR1 GTSNPN, CDR2 SVGIG (reference sequence). The CDR3 DNA reads TGTGCCTGGAGTGTCGTCAGGGGTAGCAATCAGCCCCAGCATTTT. Its translation is CAWSVVRGSNQPQHF.

This chain uses TRBV2 with TRBJ2-6; D gene uncertain. Germline CDR1 reads SNHLY; CDR2 reads FYNNEI. This CDR3 has 14 amino acids. The V and J ends lost 3 bases and 1 base respectively, with 4 bases between them. The CDR3 region has the DNA TGTGCCAGCAGTGAGAGGTCTGGGGCCAACGTCCTGACTTTC. Translating gives CASSERSGANVLTF.

The gene calls are TRBV24-1 and TRBJ2-2; 7 bases match TRBD2. The CDR3 runs to 13 residues. Germline CDR1 reads KGHDR; CDR2 reads SFDVKD. V lost 8 bases and J lost 6; bases outside the gene matches: 5. CDR3: CATTGEGPGELFF. DNA for the CDR3: TGTGCCACCACCGGGGAGGGGCCCGGGGAGCTGTTTTTT.

The V call is TRBV28, the J call TRBJ2-1, with 7 nucleotides matching TRBD1. The CDR3 extends over 16 amino acids. Germline lookup yields CDR1 MDHEN and CDR2 SYDVKM. Trimming took 10 bases from V and 7 from J; bases not matched to a gene: 19. CDR3: CATSTQRNRGRNEQFF. CDR3 sequence (DNA): TGTGCCACCAGCACGCAGCGTAACAGGGGAAGGAATGAGCAGTTCTTC.

The gene calls are TRBV5-1 and TRBJ2-5; TRBD2 agrees at 7 bases. The CDR3 covers 14 residues. Germline V gene data show CDR1 as SGHRS and CDR2 as YFSETQ. The ends lost 7 bases at V and 4 bases at J; junction bases unmatched: 10. In DNA form, the CDR3 reads TGCGCCAGCGTAATAGCGGGTCCCCCAGAGACCCAGTACTTC. Translated, it gives CASVIAGPPETQYF.

The rearrangement joins TRBV14 to TRBJ2-7; no reliable D call. The CDR3 has 11 residues. Germline V gene lookup returns CDR1 SGHDN and CDR2 FVKESK. Trimming stripped 4 bases from V and 3 bases from J, with 4 bases between. The chain's CDR3 is CASSLHYEQYF. For the CDR3, the DNA is TGTGCCAGCAGCCTACACTACGAGCAGTACTTC. The full variable domain, completed using reference TRBV14 and TRBJ2-7, is EAGVTQFPSHSVIEKGQTVTLRCDPISGHDNLYWYRRVMGKEIKFLLHFVKESKQDESGMPNNRFLAERTGGTYSTLKVQPAELEDSGVYFCASSLHYEQYFGPGTRLTVT.

The chain recombines TRBV3-1 (or the pseudogene TRBV3-2) with TRBJ1-1; TRBD1 matches at 7 bases. Germline V lookup: CDR1 LGHDT, CDR2 YNNKEL (reference sequence). Germline trimming cut 8 bases from V and 3 bases from J; bases unmatched to any gene: 6. CDR3 length: 13 residues. DNA for the CDR3: TGTGCCAGCTCATCTACAGGGGACACTGAAGCTTTCTTT. Encoded protein: CASSSTGDTEAFF.

The J gene is TRBJ1-1, the V gene TRBV10-3; D might be TRBD1 (5 bases). The CDR3 covers 15 residues. Germline loops: CDR1 ENHRY, CDR2 SYGVKD. V was clipped by 10 bases and J by 0 bases, with 18 bases between them. In DNA, the CDR3 is TGTGCCACCCTAAGAGAAAAGACAGTGAACACTGAAGCTTTCTTT. This gives the protein CATLREKTVNTEAFF.

A few counts support this clone. The rearrangement joins TRBV11-2 to TRBJ1-1; D perhaps matches TRBD1 (6 bases). V lost 5 bases and J lost 6, with 13 bases in between. The CDR3 runs 13 residues. CDR1 and CDR2 from the germline V gene are SGHAT and FQNNGV. The CDR3 loop is CASSNRVGAEAFF. The CDR3 DNA reads TGTGCCAGCAGCAACAGGGTTGGTGCTGAAGCTTTCTTT.

This rearrangement joins TRBV2 to TRBJ2-2; D is unresolved. V lost 7 bases, J lost 5 bases, and 14 bases lay in between. The CDR3 totals 14 residues. CDR1 and CDR2 from the germline V gene are SNHLY and FYNNEI. The CDR3, as DNA: TGTGCCAGCAAAGACGGGTCCGGGACCGGGGAGCTGTTTTTT. Protein sequence: CASKDGSGTGELFF.

The genes are TRBV7-2 and TRBJ2-2, with D unclear. V dropped 5 bases and J dropped 7 bases, with 17 bases sitting between them. CDR1 and CDR2 (germline): SGHTA, FQGNSA. The CDR3 spans 15 residues. The CDR3 DNA follows: TGTGCCAGCAGCAAACTTGCAACGACGGGCGGGGAGCTGTTTTTT. Translating gives CASSKLATTGGELFF.

CDR3 coding DNA: TGTGCCAGCAGTGCCACCCGCGGGAGGGCCAGGGAGACCCAGTACTTC. Translating gives CASSATRGRARETQYF. V is TRBV11-2 and J is TRBJ2-5; 9 bases are shared with TRBD2. V was clipped by 6 bases and J by 5 bases; unmatched bases: 13. The CDR3 has 16 residues. Germline CDR1 is SGHAT and CDR2 is FQNNGV. Full variable domain (outside the CDR3, taken from reference TRBV11-2 and TRBJ2-5): EAGVAQSPRYKIIEKRQSVAFWCNPISGHATLYWYQQILGQGPKLLIQFQNNGVVDDSQLPKDRFSAERLKGVDSTLKIQPAKLEDSAVYLCASSATRGRARETQYFGPGTRLLVL.

The chain couples TRBV5-1 to TRBJ1-1; perhaps TRBD1 as D (5 bases). Germline CDR1 SGHRS, CDR2 YFSETQ. This CDR3 is built from 15 residues. V shed 2 bases and J shed 1 base, with 12 bases lying between them. CDR3: CASSLLSGGNTEAFF. As DNA, the CDR3 is TGCGCCAGCAGCTTATTATCCGGGGGGAACACTGAAGCTTTCTTT.

The V call is TRBV2, the J call TRBJ2-1; 7 nucleotides line up with TRBD2. This CDR3 is 12 amino acids long. Unmatched junction bases numbered 6, after V lost 8 bases and J lost 8 bases. CDR1 is SNHLY, CDR2 FYNNEI, per germline. The CDR3 region has the DNA TGTGCCAGCGGCAGGACTAGAGATGAGCAGTTCTTC. Translated, it gives CASGRTRDEQFF.

This clone has only one observation. The chain links TRBV5-6 to TRBJ2-7, with TRBD2 identical over 14 bases. Germline CDR1 and CDR2: SGHDT and YYEEEE. After removal of 4 bases from V and 0 bases from J, the junction contained 9 bases not matched to a gene. The CDR3 loop spans 18 amino acids. The CDR3 here is CASSSGLAGGPSSYEQYF. The CDR3 nucleotides read TGTGCCAGCAGCAGCGGACTAGCGGGAGGCCCAAGCTCCTACGAGCAGTACTTC. The variable domain in full, with the rest retrieved from reference TRBV5-6 and TRBJ2-7, is DAGVTQSPTHLIKTRGQQVTLRCSPKSGHDTVSWYQQALGQGPQFIFQYYEEEERQRGNFPDRFSGHQFPNYSSELNVNALLLGDSALYLCASSSGLAGGPSSYEQYFGPGTRLTVT.

The chain is built from TRBV10-3 and TRBJ2-7, with 7 bases identical to TRBD2. Germline values: CDR1 ENHRY, CDR2 SYGVKD. The V and J ends lost 0 bases and 7 bases, in that order; junction bases with no gene match: 12. This CDR3 comprises 16 residues. The CDR3 loop reads CAISESAVAGSLEQYF. In nucleotides, the CDR3 is TGTGCCATCAGTGAGTCGGCGGTAGCGGGTAGCTTGGAGCAGTACTTC.

The chain employs TRBV6-5 and TRBJ2-7; D possibly corresponds to TRBD1 (5 bases). The CDR3 length is 14 residues. Trimming stripped 5 bases from V and 5 bases from J, with 16 bases between. Germline V gene lookup returns CDR1 MNHEY and CDR2 SVGAGI. The DNA of the CDR3 is TGTGCCAGCAGTAATCAGGGTAGCACGGACGAGCAGTACTTC. Its protein is CASSNQGSTDEQYF.

The chain has TRBV18 and TRBJ1-3, with TRBD1 as a possible D gene (5 bases). The CDR3 is 13 amino acids. Germline CDR1 is KGHSH and CDR2 is LQKENI. V was shortened by 4 bases and J by 4 bases, with 8 bases between the two germline ends. CDR3 in DNA: TGTGCCAGCTCACAGGGGTTCGGAAACACCATATATTTT. This translates into CASSQGFGNTIYF.